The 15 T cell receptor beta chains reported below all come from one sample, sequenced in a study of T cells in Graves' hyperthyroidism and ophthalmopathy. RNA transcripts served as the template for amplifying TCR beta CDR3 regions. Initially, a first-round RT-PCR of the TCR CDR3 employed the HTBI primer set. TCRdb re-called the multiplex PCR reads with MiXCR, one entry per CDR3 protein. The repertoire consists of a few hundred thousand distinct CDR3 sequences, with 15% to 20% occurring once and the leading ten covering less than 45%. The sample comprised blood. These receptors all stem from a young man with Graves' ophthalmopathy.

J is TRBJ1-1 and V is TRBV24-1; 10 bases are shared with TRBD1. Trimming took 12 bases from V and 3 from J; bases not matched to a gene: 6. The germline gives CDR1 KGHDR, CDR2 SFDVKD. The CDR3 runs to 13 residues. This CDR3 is CASTGQGDTEAFF. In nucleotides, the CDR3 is TGTGCCTCTACCGGACAGGGGGACACTGAAGCTTTCTTT.

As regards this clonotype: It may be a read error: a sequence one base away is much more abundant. For the CDR3, the DNA is TGTGCCAGCAGCCACAGCAATCAGCCCCAGCATTTT. Translating it yields CASSHSNQPQHF. This chain joins TRBV4-2 and TRBJ1-5; no definite D call. The CDR3 is 12 residues long. Germline CDR1 and CDR2: LGHNA and YNFKEQ. V was trimmed by 3 bases and J by 1 base, leaving 1 base between them.

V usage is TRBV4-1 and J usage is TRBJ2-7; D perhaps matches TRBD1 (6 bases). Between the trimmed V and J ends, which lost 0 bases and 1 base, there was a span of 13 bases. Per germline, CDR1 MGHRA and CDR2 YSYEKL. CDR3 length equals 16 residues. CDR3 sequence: CASSQEMGTGSYEQYF. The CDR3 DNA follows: TGCGCCAGCAGCCAAGAAATGGGAACAGGGTCCTACGAGCAGTACTTC.

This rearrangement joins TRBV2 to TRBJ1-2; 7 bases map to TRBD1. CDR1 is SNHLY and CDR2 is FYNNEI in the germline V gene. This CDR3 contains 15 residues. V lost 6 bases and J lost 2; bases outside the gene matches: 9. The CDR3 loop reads CASRPGTASNYGYTF. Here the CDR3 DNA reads TGTGCCAGCAGACCCGGGACAGCATCAAACTATGGCTACACCTTC.

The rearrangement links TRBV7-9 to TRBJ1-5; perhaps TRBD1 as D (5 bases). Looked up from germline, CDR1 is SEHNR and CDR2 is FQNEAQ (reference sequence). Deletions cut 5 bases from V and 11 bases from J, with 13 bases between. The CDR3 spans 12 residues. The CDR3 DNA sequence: TGTGCCAGCAGCCCTGGGGGGGAAGCCCAGCATTTT. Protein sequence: CASSPGGEAQHF.

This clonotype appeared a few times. The CDR3 DNA reads TGTGCCAGCAGTTACCCGACCGGCCAGGCGGTCTCTGGGGCCAACGTCCTGACTTTC. Protein product: CASSYPTGQAVSGANVLTF. The rearrangement joins TRBV6-6 to TRBJ2-6; D is undetermined. V shed 2 bases and J shed 0 bases, with 17 bases lying between them. The CDR3 totals 19 residues. CDR1 MNHNY and CDR2 SVGAGI come from the germline V gene (reference sequence).

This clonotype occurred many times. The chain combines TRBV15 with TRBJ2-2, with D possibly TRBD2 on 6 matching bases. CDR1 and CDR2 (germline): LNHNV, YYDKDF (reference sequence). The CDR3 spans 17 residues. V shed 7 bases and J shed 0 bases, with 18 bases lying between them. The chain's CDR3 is CATTLGAGTANTGELFF. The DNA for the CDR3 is TGTGCCACCACCCTCGGGGCGGGGACCGCGAACACCGGGGAGCTGTTTTTT.

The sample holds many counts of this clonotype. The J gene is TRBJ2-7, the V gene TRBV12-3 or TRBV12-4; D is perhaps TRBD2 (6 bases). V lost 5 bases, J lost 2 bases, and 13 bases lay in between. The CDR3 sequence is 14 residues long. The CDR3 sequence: CASSRGLDTYEQYF. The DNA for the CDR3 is TGTGCCAGCAGTCGGGGACTCGACACCTACGAGCAGTACTTC.

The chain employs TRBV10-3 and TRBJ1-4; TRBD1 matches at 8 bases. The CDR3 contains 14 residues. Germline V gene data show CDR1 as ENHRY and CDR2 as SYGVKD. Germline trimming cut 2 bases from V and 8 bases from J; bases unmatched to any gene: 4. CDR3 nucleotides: TGTGCCATCAGTGAGACGGCAGGGGGCGAAAAACTGTTTTTT. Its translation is CAISETAGGEKLFF.

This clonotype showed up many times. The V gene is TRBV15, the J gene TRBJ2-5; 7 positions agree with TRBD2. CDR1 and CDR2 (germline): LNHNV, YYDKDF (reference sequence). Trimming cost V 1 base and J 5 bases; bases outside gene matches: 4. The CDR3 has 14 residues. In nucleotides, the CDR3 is TGTGCCACCAGCAGAGGACTAGCCCAGGAGACCCAGTACTTC. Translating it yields CATSRGLAQETQYF.

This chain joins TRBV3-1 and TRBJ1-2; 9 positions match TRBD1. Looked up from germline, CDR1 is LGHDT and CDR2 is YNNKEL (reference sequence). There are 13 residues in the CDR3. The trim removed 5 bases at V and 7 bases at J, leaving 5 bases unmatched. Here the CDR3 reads CASSKQGAGGYTF. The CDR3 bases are TGTGCCAGCAGCAAACAGGGGGCTGGTGGCTACACCTTC.

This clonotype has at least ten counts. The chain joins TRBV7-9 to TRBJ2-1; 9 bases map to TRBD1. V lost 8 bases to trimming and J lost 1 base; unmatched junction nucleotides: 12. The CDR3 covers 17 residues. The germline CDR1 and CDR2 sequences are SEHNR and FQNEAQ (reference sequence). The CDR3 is CASFEGQGVWSYNEQFF. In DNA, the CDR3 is TGTGCCAGCTTCGAGGGACAGGGAGTGTGGTCCTACAATGAGCAGTTCTTC.

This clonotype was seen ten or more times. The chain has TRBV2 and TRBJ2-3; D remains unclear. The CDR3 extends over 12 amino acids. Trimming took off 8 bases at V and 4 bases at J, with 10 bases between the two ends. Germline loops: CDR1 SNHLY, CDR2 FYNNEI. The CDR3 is CASPVSPDTQYF. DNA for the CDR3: TGTGCCAGCCCGGTTTCCCCAGATACGCAGTATTTT.

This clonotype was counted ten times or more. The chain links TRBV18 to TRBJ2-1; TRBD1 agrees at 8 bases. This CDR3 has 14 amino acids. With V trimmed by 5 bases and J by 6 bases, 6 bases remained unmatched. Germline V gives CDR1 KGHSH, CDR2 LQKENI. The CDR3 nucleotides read TGTGCCAGCTCAGGACAGGGAGGCCCCAATGAGCAGTTCTTC. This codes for CASSGQGGPNEQFF.

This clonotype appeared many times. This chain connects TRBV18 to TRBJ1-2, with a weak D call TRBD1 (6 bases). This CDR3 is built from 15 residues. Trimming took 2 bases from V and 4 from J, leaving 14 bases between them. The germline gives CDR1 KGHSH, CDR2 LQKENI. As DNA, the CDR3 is TGTGCCAGCTCACCAGTCTTGACAGGCGTCTATGGCTACACCTTC. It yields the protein CASSPVLTGVYGYTF. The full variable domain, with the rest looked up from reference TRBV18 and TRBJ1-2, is NAGVMQNPRHLVRRRGQEARLRCSPMKGHSHVYWYRQLPEEGLKFMVYLQKENIIDESGMPKERFSAEFPKEGPSILRIQQVVRGDSAAYFCASSPVLTGVYGYTFGSGTRLTVV.